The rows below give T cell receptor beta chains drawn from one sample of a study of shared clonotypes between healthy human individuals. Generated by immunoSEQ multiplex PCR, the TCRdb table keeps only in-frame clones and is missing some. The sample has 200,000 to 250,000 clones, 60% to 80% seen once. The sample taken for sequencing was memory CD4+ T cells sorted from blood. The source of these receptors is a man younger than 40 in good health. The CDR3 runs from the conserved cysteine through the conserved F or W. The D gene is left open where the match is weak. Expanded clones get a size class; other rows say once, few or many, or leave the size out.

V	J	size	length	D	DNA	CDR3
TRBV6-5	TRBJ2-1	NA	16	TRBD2	TGTGCCAGCAGTTACCGACTAGCGGGAGGGCTCAATGAGCAGTTCTTC	CASSYRLAGGLNEQFF
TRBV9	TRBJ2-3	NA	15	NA	TGTGCCAGCAGCCTCGAGGGGGGAGTCACAGATACGCAGTATTTT	CASSLEGGVTDTQYF
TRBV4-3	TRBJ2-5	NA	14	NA	TGCGCCAGCAGCCTCGGGGGATCACAAGAGACCCAGTACTTC	CASSLGGSQETQYF
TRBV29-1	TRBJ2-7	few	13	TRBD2	TGCAGCGTTGCTCTTAGCGGGACGGGAGAGCAGTACTTC	CSVALSGTGEQYF
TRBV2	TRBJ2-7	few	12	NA	TGTGCCAGCAGTCCAGGGGTATGGGAGCAGTACTTC	CASSPGVWEQYF
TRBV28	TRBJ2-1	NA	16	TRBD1	TGTGCCAGCAGTTTACTAGGACAGGGGACTGGGAATGAGCAGTTCTTC	CASSLLGQGTGNEQFF
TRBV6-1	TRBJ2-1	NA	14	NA	TGTGCCACCCAGGGGGGACTACTATACAATGAGCAGTTCTTC	CATQGGLLYNEQFF
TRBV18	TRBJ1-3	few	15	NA	TGTGCCAGCTCACCGGTCCACCTCTCTGGAAACACCATATATTTT	CASSPVHLSGNTIYF
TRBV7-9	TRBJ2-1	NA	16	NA	TGTGCCAGCAGCCTCTTGGGGGGAGGAGGGTCCAATGAGCAGTTCTTC	CASSLLGGGGSNEQFF
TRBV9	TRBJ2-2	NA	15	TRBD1	TGTGCCAGCAGCAGCCGGGACAGGGGTTCCGGGGAGCTGTTTTTT	CASSSRDRGSGELFF
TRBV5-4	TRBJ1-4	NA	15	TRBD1	TGTGCCAGCAGCTTATTACAGGGGCCAAATGAAAAACTGTTTTTT	CASSLLQGPNEKLFF
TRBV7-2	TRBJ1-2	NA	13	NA	TGTGCCAGCAGCGCCGGACAGTTGTATGGCTACACCTTC	CASSAGQLYGYTF
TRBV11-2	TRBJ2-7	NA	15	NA	TGTGCCAGCAGCAGATCGACCGAGGGGTCTTACGAGCAGTACTTC	CASSRSTEGSYEQYF
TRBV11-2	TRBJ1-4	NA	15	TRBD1	TGTGCCAGCAGCTCCAGGACAGGGTTTAATGAAAAACTGTTTTTT	CASSSRTGFNEKLFF
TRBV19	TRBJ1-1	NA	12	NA	TGTGCCAGCATCAACGGGGGGACTGAAGCTTTCTTT	CASINGGTEAFF
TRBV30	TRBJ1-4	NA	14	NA	TGTGCCTGGACCCTTCTGGGGGTTAATGAAAAACTGTTTTTT	CAWTLLGVNEKLFF
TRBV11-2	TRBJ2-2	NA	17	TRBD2	TGTGCCAGCAGCCCAGGGTCGGCGGGAGCTTGGACCGGGGAGCTGTTTTTT	CASSPGSAGAWTGELFF
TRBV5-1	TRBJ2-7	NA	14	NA	TGCGCCAGCAGCCCGACAACGGATTCCTACGAGCAGTACTTC	CASSPTTDSYEQYF
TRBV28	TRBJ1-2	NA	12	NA	TGTGCCAGCAGGCAGGGGAGCTATGGCTACACCTTC	CASRQGSYGYTF
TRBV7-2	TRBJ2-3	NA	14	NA	TGTGCCAGCAGCTTATGGGCAGACACAGATACGCAGTATTTT	CASSLWADTDTQYF
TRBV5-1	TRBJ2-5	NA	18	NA	TGCGCCAGCAGCTTGGGGCAGGGGTCGCGGTGGGGTCAAGAGACCCAGTACTTC	CASSLGQGSRWGQETQYF
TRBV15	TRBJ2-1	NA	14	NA	TGTGCCACCAGCAGAGTCCTGGGTGGTGTTGAGCAGTTCTTC	CATSRVLGGVEQFF
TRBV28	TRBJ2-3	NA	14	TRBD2	TGTGCCAGCAGTAACGGACTAGCTACAGATACGCAGTATTTT	CASSNGLATDTQYF
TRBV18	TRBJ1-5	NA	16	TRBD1	TGTGCCAGCTCACTATCAGGGGGCGGGGGCAATCAGCCCCAGCATTTT	CASSLSGGGGNQPQHF
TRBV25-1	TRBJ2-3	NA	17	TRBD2	TGTGCCAGCAGTGAGCTTGACGGGAGGTTATTATCAGATACGCAGTATTTT	CASSELDGRLLSDTQYF
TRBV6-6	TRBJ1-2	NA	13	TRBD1	TGTGCCAGCAGTAAAACCGGGACAGGGGGCGAGTCGTTC	CASSKTGTGGESF
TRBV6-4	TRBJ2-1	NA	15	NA	TGTGCCACTTCGCGCGGGACCGGGCATTACAATGAGCAGTTCTTC	CATSRGTGHYNEQFF
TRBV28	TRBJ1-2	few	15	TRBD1	TGTGCCAGCAGTTTGCCGACAGGGAAGGACTATGGCTACACCTTC	CASSLPTGKDYGYTF
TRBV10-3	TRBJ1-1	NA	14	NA	TGTGCCACGGAGGCGGACAGCCGAGTCACTGAAGCTTTCTTT	CATEADSRVTEAFF
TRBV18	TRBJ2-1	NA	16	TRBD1	TGTGCCAGCTCCCCACCCCGGCAGGGGGCGTTTAATGAGCAGTTCTTC	CASSPPRQGAFNEQFF
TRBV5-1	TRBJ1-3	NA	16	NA	TGCGCCAGCAGCTTGGGGGGGACGCTCTCTGGAAACACCATATATTTT	CASSLGGTLSGNTIYF
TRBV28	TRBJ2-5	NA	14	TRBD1	TGTGCCAGCCAGACAGGGGGCCTACAAGAGACCCAGTACTTC	CASQTGGLQETQYF
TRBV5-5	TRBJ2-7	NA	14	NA	TGTGCCAGCAGCCCTGGGGCCTACTCCTACGAGCAGTACTTC	CASSPGAYSYEQYF
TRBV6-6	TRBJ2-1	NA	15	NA	TGTGCCAGCAGTCCTAGACAGAGCTCCTACAATGAGCAGTTCTTC	CASSPRQSSYNEQFF
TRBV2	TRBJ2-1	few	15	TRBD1	TGTGCCAGCAGGCCCCGGGACAGGGGGGCGTATGAGCAGTTCTTC	CASRPRDRGAYEQFF
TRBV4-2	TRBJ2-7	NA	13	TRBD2	TGTGCCAGCAGCCCGACTAGCAACTACGAGCAGTACTTC	CASSPTSNYEQYF
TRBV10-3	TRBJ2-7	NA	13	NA	TGTGCCAGCTCAGGGGAGAGCTCCTACGAGCAGTACTTC	CASSGESSYEQYF
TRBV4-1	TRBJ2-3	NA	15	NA	TGCGCCAGCAGCCTTTTAGACCGGGAGATCGATACGCAGTATTTT	CASSLLDREIDTQYF
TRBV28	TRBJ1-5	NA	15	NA	TGTGCCAGCAGTTTGGCCAATGGTGCACATCAGCCCCAGCATTTT	CASSLANGAHQPQHF
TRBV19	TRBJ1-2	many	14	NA	TGTGCCAGTATCAACAGGGAAGGCTCGAATGGCTACACCTTC	CASINREGSNGYTF
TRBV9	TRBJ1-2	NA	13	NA	TGTGCCAACCTCGGGAGGGCAGCGGGGGGCTACACCTTC	CANLGRAAGGYTF
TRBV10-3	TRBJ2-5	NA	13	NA	TGTGCCACCGCTGAGTACAGGGAAGAGACCCAGTACTTC	CATAEYREETQYF
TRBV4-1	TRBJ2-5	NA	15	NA	TGCGCCAGCAGCCAAGCTGAGACGACTCGGGAGACCCAGTACTTC	CASSQAETTRETQYF
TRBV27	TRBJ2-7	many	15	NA	TGTGCCAGCAGTCATCTAGCGCTCCTCTCCTACGAGCAGTACTTC	CASSHLALLSYEQYF
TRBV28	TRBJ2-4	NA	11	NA	TGTGCCAGCAGTTTAAACCGAGTACAGTACTTC	CASSLNRVQYF
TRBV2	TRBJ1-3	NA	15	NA	TGTGCCAGCAGTGAACTACAGGCCTCTGGAAACACCATATATTTT	CASSELQASGNTIYF
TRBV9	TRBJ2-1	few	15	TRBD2	TGTGCCAGCAGCGAGTGGACTAGCGACTACAATGAGCAGTTCTTC	CASSEWTSDYNEQFF
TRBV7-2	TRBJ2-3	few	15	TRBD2	TGTGCCAGCAGCCAGAGGGCTAGCGGGACAGATACGCAGTATTTT	CASSQRASGTDTQYF
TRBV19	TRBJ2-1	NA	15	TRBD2	TGTGCCAGTAGGCCTCCGGGACTAGGTCACAATGAGCAGTTCTTC	CASRPPGLGHNEQFF
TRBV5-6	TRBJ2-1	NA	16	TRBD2	TGTGCCAGCAGCAGATCCATAGCGGGGTCATATGAAGAGCAGTTCTTC	CASSRSIAGSYEEQFF
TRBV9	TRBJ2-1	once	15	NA	TGTGCCAGCAGCGCATCTATCGGGGGCGGGGGCGTGCAGTTCTTC	CASSASIGGGGVQFF
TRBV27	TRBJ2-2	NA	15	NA	TGTGCCAGCAGTTTATCGTTGGGTTACACCGGGGAGCTGTTTTTT	CASSLSLGYTGELFF
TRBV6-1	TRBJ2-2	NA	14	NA	TGTGCCAGCTCCTTGGCGGCGAACACCGGGGAGCTGTTTTTT	CASSLAANTGELFF
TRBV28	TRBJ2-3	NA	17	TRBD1	TGTGCCAGCAGTTTACTCCAGGGGGCGCCGGGCACAGATACGCAGTATTTT	CASSLLQGAPGTDTQYF
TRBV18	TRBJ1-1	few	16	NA	TGTGCCAGCTCACCTCGTCCAGCAGGGAGGAACACTGAAGCTTTCTTT	CASSPRPAGRNTEAFF
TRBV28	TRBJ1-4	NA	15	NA	TGTGCCAGCAGTCCCGGGAGAGACTTTAATGAAAAACTGTTTTTT	CASSPGRDFNEKLFF
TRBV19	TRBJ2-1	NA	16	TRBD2	TGTGCCAGTAGTACCACCGGGACTAGCGGGAGCTATGAGCAGTTCTTC	CASSTTGTSGSYEQFF
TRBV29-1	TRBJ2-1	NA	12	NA	TGCAGCGTGACCCCGGGGGTCAATGAGCAGTTCTTC	CSVTPGVNEQFF
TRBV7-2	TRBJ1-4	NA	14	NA	TGTGCCAGCAGCTTTGGGGGGGCTAATGAAAAACTGTTTTTT	CASSFGGANEKLFF
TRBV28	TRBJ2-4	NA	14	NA	TGTGCCAGCAGTTTATCGGCAGGGGAAAACATTCAGTACTTC	CASSLSAGENIQYF